Listed below are T cell receptor beta chains from one sample, sequenced in a study of cytomegalovirus exposure and HLA in healthy donors. Profiled with immunoSEQ multiplex PCR; TCRdb holds only in-frame clones, not every one. Of under 200,000 clones listed, approximately 80% are singletons. Source material: PBMCs. The receptors come from a man aged 45-65 years in good health and CMV-seropositive. Each CDR3 is given with its conserved first and last residue. The D gene is left open where the match is weak. Some rows mark clone size as missing; the rest say once, few, many or name a class of expanded clone.

abundance	v_gene	d_gene	j_gene	CDR3aa	CDR3nt
.	TRBV19	.	TRBJ2-5	CASSKRQDIGETQYF	TGTGCCAGTAGTAAGCGGCAGGATATCGGAGAGACCCAGTACTTC
.	TRBV6-6	TRBD1	TRBJ2-5	CASSYSGGTGKETQYF	TGTGCCAGCAGTTACTCAGGGGGGACAGGGAAAGAGACCCAGTACTTC
.	TRBV19	TRBD1	TRBJ1-5	CASSIPGIQDRGDSGYQPQHF	TGTGCCAGTAGTATCCCGGGTATCCAAGACAGGGGCGATTCCGGGTATCAGCCCCAGCATTTT
once	TRBV6-1	TRBD2	TRBJ2-1	CASSAGRGGYNEQFF	TGTGCCAGCAGTGCAGGGCGGGGGGGGTACAATGAGCAGTTCTTC
.	TRBV15	.	TRBJ2-5	CATSLWTAQETQYF	TGTGCCACCAGTTTGTGGACAGCCCAAGAGACCCAGTACTTC
.	TRBV15	TRBD1	TRBJ1-2	CATSTRDRGSYGYTF	TGTGCCACCAGCACACGGGACAGGGGCAGCTATGGCTACACCTTC
.	TRBV5-6	.	TRBJ2-5	CASSYSGETQYF	TGTGCCAGCAGCTACAGTGGAGAGACCCAGTACTTC
few	TRBV11-2	.	TRBJ1-6	CASSLVRGYNSPLHF	TGTGCCAGCAGCTTAGTTCGGGGATATAATTCACCCCTCCACTTT
.	TRBV5-6	.	TRBJ2-5	CASSFQQETQYF	TGTGCCAGCAGCTTCCAGCAAGAGACCCAGTACTTC
.	TRBV7-2	TRBD2	TRBJ2-3	CASSLAGGDTQYF	TGTGCCAGCAGCCTAGCGGGGGGGGATACGCAGTATTTT
.	TRBV5-4	.	TRBJ1-3	CASSWGDSGNTIYF	TGTGCCAGCAGCTGGGGGGACTCTGGAAACACCATATATTTT
.	TRBV6-5	.	TRBJ1-4	CASSGGRVEKLFF	TGTGCCAGCAGTGGGGGGAGAGTCGAAAAACTGTTTTTT
few	TRBV5-4	TRBD2	TRBJ2-7	CASSFGLAGGSPYEQYF	TGTGCCAGCAGCTTCGGACTAGCGGGGGGCTCCCCATACGAGCAGTACTTC
.	TRBV4-2	TRBD2	TRBJ2-7	CASSPGLAGVSYEQYF	TGTGCCAGCAGCCCGGGACTAGCGGGGGTCTCCTACGAGCAGTACTTC
.	TRBV5-6	TRBD2	TRBJ2-5	CASSFRGGAQETQYF	TGTGCCAGCAGCTTTCGCGGGGGGGCCCAAGAGACCCAGTACTTC
.	TRBV4-1	.	TRBJ2-7	CASSQVSSYEQYF	TGCGCCAGCAGCCAAGTCTCCAGCTACGAGCAGTACTTC
.	TRBV25-1	TRBD2	TRBJ2-3	CASSGFAGRAYTQYF	TGTGCCAGCAGTGGATTCGCGGGGAGGGCATATACGCAGTATTTT
.	TRBV5-1	TRBD2	TRBJ2-7	CASSAGGSSYEQYF	TGCGCCAGCAGCGCCGGGGGGTCCTCCTACGAGCAGTACTTC
.	TRBV11-2	TRBD1	TRBJ1-1	CASSPRTGVNTEAFF	TGTGCCAGCAGCCCTCGGACAGGGGTGAACACTGAAGCTTTCTTT
few	TRBV19	.	TRBJ1-2	CASSIDRGGYGYTF	TGTGCCAGTAGTATCGATAGGGGAGGCTATGGCTACACCTTC
.	TRBV19	TRBD1	TRBJ2-3	CASSMTGDSQYF	TGTGCCAGTAGTATGACAGGGGATTCGCAGTATTTT
.	TRBV13	.	TRBJ1-2	CASSRGGANYGYTF	TGTGCCAGCAGCCGGGGGGGAGCTAACTATGGCTACACCTTC
.	TRBV15	TRBD2	TRBJ2-2	CATSRRAGGNTGELFF	TGTGCCACCAGCAGACGAGCGGGGGGCAACACCGGGGAGCTGTTTTTT
.	TRBV5-1	TRBD1	TRBJ2-1	CASSRGTGGSYNEQFF	TGCGCCAGCAGCAGGGGGACAGGGGGCTCCTACAATGAGCAGTTCTTC
.	TRBV7-2	.	TRBJ2-7	CASSYSQGSYEQYF	TGTGCCAGCAGCTACTCACAGGGATCCTACGAGCAGTACTTC
.	TRBV7-2	TRBD1	TRBJ2-7	CASSSQGAQFVSYEQYF	TGTGCCAGCAGCTCCCAGGGGGCCCAATTTGTCTCCTACGAGCAGTACTTC
.	TRBV9	TRBD2	TRBJ2-7	CASNAGGQFGYEQYF	TGTGCCAGCAACGCGGGGGGGCAGTTTGGGTACGAGCAGTACTTC
.	TRBV2	TRBD2	TRBJ2-2	CASSDLAGAGELFF	TGTGCCAGCAGTGACCTAGCGGGGGCCGGGGAGCTGTTTTTT
.	TRBV29-1	TRBD1	TRBJ2-3	CSVLPGQRRGDTQYF	TGCAGCGTTTTACCGGGACAGCGAAGAGGGGATACGCAGTATTTT
once	TRBV7-2	.	TRBJ2-7	CASRGGAVSYEQYF	TGTGCCAGCAGAGGAGGGGCCGTCTCCTACGAGCAGTACTTC
.	TRBV6-6	.	TRBJ2-7	CASSYAGPYEQYF	TGTGCCAGCAGTTACGCGGGTCCCTACGAGCAGTACTTC
.	TRBV5-5	.	TRBJ1-3	CASEVISGNTIYF	TGTGCCAGCGAGGTTATCTCTGGAAACACCATATATTTT
.	TRBV20-1	.	TRBJ2-3	CSARRGDTQYF	TGCAGTGCTAGACGGGGAGATACGCAGTATTTT
few	TRBV21-1	.	TRBJ1-2	CASSKARRQGGEGYGYTF	TGTGCCAGCAGCAAAGCGCGACGGCAGGGCGGAGAAGGCTATGGCTACACCTTC
.	TRBV6-5	.	TRBJ2-7	CASSETNYEQYF	TGTGCCAGCAGTGAAACAAACTACGAGCAGTACTTC
once	TRBV19	.	TRBJ1-2	CASRIPAEGLRGYTF	TGTGCCAGTAGGATCCCCGCAGAGGGTTTGCGTGGCTACACCTTC
once	TRBV5-6	.	TRBJ1-2	CASSLDSGLYGYTF	TGTGCCAGCAGCTTGGATTCAGGACTCTATGGCTACACCTTC
.	TRBV15	TRBD2	TRBJ2-2	CATIREGGNTGELFF	TGTGCCACCATTAGGGAGGGCGGCAACACCGGGGAGCTGTTTTTT
few	TRBV9	.	TRBJ1-6	CASSVAPGYNSPLHF	TGTGCCAGCAGCGTAGCTCCGGGGTATAATTCACCCCTCCACTTT
.	TRBV2	.	TRBJ2-2	CASSKQEINTGELFF	TGTGCCAGCAGTAAACAGGAGATTAACACCGGGGAGCTGTTTTTT
.	TRBV19	TRBD2	TRBJ2-5	CASSDQGGVSETQYF	TGTGCCAGTAGTGATCAGGGAGGGGTATCGGAGACCCAGTACTTC
.	TRBV5-6	.	TRBJ2-7	CASSSKSTEFTYEQYF	TGTGCCAGCAGCTCCAAGTCGACAGAGTTTACCTACGAGCAGTACTTC
.	TRBV6-5	.	TRBJ2-1	CASSSDRVSSYNEQFF	TGTGCCAGCAGTTCGGACAGAGTCAGTTCCTACAATGAGCAGTTCTTC
.	TRBV10-3	TRBD1	TRBJ1-6	CAISAGGDNSPLHF	TGTGCCATCAGTGCAGGGGGCGATAATTCACCCCTCCACTTT
.	TRBV7-2	TRBD1	TRBJ2-1	CASSLAGTGGNEQFF	TGTGCCAGCAGCTTAGCGGGGACAGGGGGAAATGAGCAGTTCTTC
.	TRBV15	TRBD1	TRBJ2-2	CATSRGYGDRGWPNTGELFF	TGTGCCACCAGCAGAGGATACGGGGACAGGGGATGGCCGAACACCGGGGAGCTGTTTTTT
.	TRBV28	TRBD2	TRBJ2-2	CASSPYGLAGELFF	TGTGCCAGCAGTCCCTACGGACTAGCCGGGGAGCTGTTTTTT
.	TRBV6-1	TRBD1	TRBJ2-7	CARDRGHEQYF	TGTGCCAGGGACAGGGGGCACGAGCAGTACTTC
.	TRBV6-6	.	TRBJ1-1	CASNSARDTVEAFF	TGTGCCAGCAATTCTGCCAGGGATACTGTTGAAGCTTTCTTT
few	TRBV25-1	.	TRBJ2-6	CASSELASGANVLTF	TGTGCCAGCAGTGAATTGGCATCTGGGGCCAACGTCCTGACTTTC
.	TRBV10-2	.	TRBJ2-1	CASSEARAANEQFF	TGCGCCAGCAGTGAGGCCAGGGCCGCCAATGAGCAGTTCTTC